The clone carrying this TCR beta chain was counted ten times or more. The sample's time point: longitudinal time-point 2. The data originate from a study of neurological immune-mediated disorders. Looked up from germline, CDR1 is ENHRY and CDR2 is SYGVKD. The ends were cut back, 0 bases at V and 5 bases at J, with 10 bases in the middle. There are 15 residues in the CDR3. MiXCR was run by TCRdb on the 5' RACE reads, yielding one entry per CDR3 protein. The repertoire consists of around 49,000 distinct CDR3 sequences, with around 13% occurring once and the leading ten covering 4.5%. The source of this sequence is a male donor with HTLV-1-associated myelopathy (HAM/TSP). Material for sequencing was PBMCs. This sequence joins TRBV10-3 and TRBJ1-4; D gene uncertain. DNA of the CDR3: TGTGCCATCAGTGAGTCAGGACTACCGAATGAAAAACTGTTTTTT. It specifies CAISESGLPNEKLFF.